This T cell receptor beta chain comes out of a study of OX40 agonist ivuxolimab in advanced cancers. The CDR3 is made up of 14 amino acids. CDR1 is SGDLS and CDR2 is YYNGEE in the germline V gene. Unmatched junction bases numbered 8, after V lost 6 bases and J lost 5 bases. Clones were read by immunoSEQ multiplex PCR, and TCRdb kept only the in-frame ones, dropping some. The table records nearly 65,000 clones, 91% of them present only once. This clonotype was sampled from an adult with an advanced solid tumor such as melanoma, head and neck, liver or kidney cancer. V gene TRBV9 combines with J gene TRBJ2-7; 10 nucleotides line up with TRBD2. The sequences come from CD4+ or CD8+ T cells sorted from blood, collected in a trial of the OX40 agonist ivuxolimab. As DNA, the CDR3 is TGTGCCAGCACGCCGGGACTAGCGAGGCACGAGCAGTACTTC. Translation: CASTPGLARHEQYF.